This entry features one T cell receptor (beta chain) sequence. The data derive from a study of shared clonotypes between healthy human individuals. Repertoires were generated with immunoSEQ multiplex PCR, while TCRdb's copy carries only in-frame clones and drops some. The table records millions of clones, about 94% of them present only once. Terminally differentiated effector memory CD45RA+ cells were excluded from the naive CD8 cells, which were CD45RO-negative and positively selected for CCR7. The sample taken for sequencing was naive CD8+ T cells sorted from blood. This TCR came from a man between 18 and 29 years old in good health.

CDR3 DNA sequence: TGTGCCAGCAGTTGGGGAGCCCCTTCCTCTTACGAGCAGTACTTC. It specifies CASSWGAPSSYEQYF. This chain connects TRBV27 to TRBJ2-7, with a tentative D call TRBD2 (5 bases). Germline V gene lookup returns CDR1 MNHEY and CDR2 SMNVEV (reference sequence). This CDR3 has 15 amino acids. Trimming removed 4 bases at V and 4 bases at J, with 17 bases between.